The 8 T cell receptor beta chains reported below all come from one sample, sequenced in a study of human T cells and chemical hapten exposure. In TCRdb, the RACE reads were re-called with MiXCR into one record per CDR3 protein. Among 340,000 or so distinct CDR3 sequences listed, roughly 6.9% were seen once. Noted time point: patch test 1, 2 weeks after DPC sensitization. Treatment meaning: therapeutic diphenylcyclopropenone sensitization with weekly scalp DPC. Source: whole blood, taken in connection with sensitization to the hapten diphenylcyclopropenone (DPC). The receptors shown here come from a woman aged 18-29 years with alopecia areata. Some clones in this sample may be carry-over from other donors' samples.

This clonotype was counted at least ten times. The rearrangement joins TRBV6-5 to TRBJ2-3; 10 bases are a match to TRBD1. CDR1 is MNHEY and CDR2 is SVGAGI in the germline V gene. CDR3 length equals 15 residues. Losses at the gene ends were 5 bases for V and 4 bases for J; bases not matched to a gene: 6. For the CDR3, the DNA is TGTGCCAGCAGTGGCCGGGACAGGGGCCCAGATACGCAGTATTTT. It codes for CASSGRDRGPDTQYF.

This clonotype was detected a few times. The chain joins TRBV6-5 to TRBJ1-1; D remains ambiguous. The CDR3 spans 14 residues. In germline, CDR1 is MNHEY, CDR2 SVGAGI. V was cut by 6 bases and J by 9 bases, with 20 bases left in between. The CDR3 DNA is TGTGCCAGCAGGCCCGCGGGTCCAGCGTACAAAGCTTTCTTT. As protein: CASRPAGPAYKAFF.

This clonotype was seen more than once but under ten times. The chain has TRBV5-6 and TRBJ1-1; 9 positions agree with TRBD1. This CDR3 has 20 residues. V lost 3 bases and J lost 0; bases outside the gene matches: 18. Germline CDR1 and CDR2: SGHDT and YYEEEE. In DNA form, the CDR3 reads TGTGCCAGCAGCTCAGCTAACAGGGGGCTGGATAACCCGTTGAACACTGAAGCTTTCTTT. Its protein product is CASSSANRGLDNPLNTEAFF.

This clonotype has just a few counts. The V gene is TRBV3-1, the J gene TRBJ2-6, with a weak D call TRBD1 (6 bases). V lost 1 base and J lost 6, with 10 bases in between. The CDR3 spans 15 residues. From germline, CDR1 is LGHDT and CDR2 YNNKEL (reference sequence). CDR3 sequence reads: CASSQGPGEANVLTF. As DNA, the CDR3 is TGTGCCAGCAGCCAAGGGCCAGGGGAGGCCAACGTCCTGACTTTC.

Many counts were recorded for this clonotype. The chain uses TRBV28 and TRBJ1-6; 10 positions match TRBD1. Germline V CDR1 and CDR2: MDHEN, SYDVKM. This CDR3 contains 15 residues. Losses at the gene ends were 1 base for V and 12 bases for J; bases not matched to a gene: 6. The CDR3 coding sequence is TGTGCCAGCAGTTTATTGGACAGGGGGTCGGAACCCCTCCACTTT. This encodes CASSLLDRGSEPLHF.

This clonotype appeared many times. V usage is TRBV6-2 or TRBV6-3 and J usage is TRBJ1-1; possibly TRBD1 for D (6 bases). Between the trimmed V and J ends, which lost 5 bases and 2 bases, there was a span of 18 bases. CDR3 length: 16 amino acids. Germline V gene data show CDR1 as MNHEY and CDR2 as SVGEGT. CDR3 region: CASSTQGNWFNTEAFF. The DNA of the CDR3 is TGTGCCAGCAGTACGCAGGGGAATTGGTTCAACACTGAAGCTTTCTTT.

This clonotype was seen a handful of times. The chain couples TRBV6-1 to TRBJ2-1; TRBD2 matches 12 bases. CDR1 and CDR2 from the germline V gene are MNHNS and SASEGT. Trimming removed 6 bases from V and 2 bases from J; junction bases left unmatched: 14. CDR3 length equals 19 residues. The DNA of the CDR3 is TGTGCCAGCAGCTCATCTAGCGGGGGGGGTACCTCACCCTACAATGAGCAGTTCTTC. This sequence encodes CASSSSSGGGTSPYNEQFF.

This clonotype was seen a few times. The rearrangement uses TRBV20-1 and TRBJ2-3; no firm D call. This CDR3 comprises 12 residues. Trimming stripped 0 bases from V and 5 bases from J, with 6 bases between. Germline V CDR1 and CDR2: DFQATT, SNEGSKA (reference sequence). CDR3 DNA sequence: TGCAGTGCTAGAGATCATGGAGATACGCAGTATTTT. Protein sequence: CSARDHGDTQYF.